One sample yielded the 13 T cell receptor beta chains listed below, sequenced in a study of molecular identifiers for immune sequencing clone quantification. MiXCR, run by TCRdb on the PCR reads, gives a single entry per CDR3 protein. The table shows about 630,000 distinct CDR3 sequences, with about 25% occurring only once. The sequenced material came from naive CD8+ T cells from blood, with Jurkat cell RNA spiked in. The subset denotes: FACS-sorted CD8+CD4-CCR7+CD45RA+ naive T cells. The receptors shown here come from a human donor in good health. Some libraries in this study had Jurkat cell RNA spiked in.

Concerning this clonotype itself: At one of its ends the junction is not consistent with the germline gene, which may arise from a read error. CDR3 region: CASSLRGLGGTETFF. The CDR3 region has the DNA TGTGCCAGCAGCCTCCGAGGTTTAGGGGGCACTGAAACTTTCTTT. The chain carries TRBV12-3 or TRBV12-4 and TRBJ1-1; 7 positions match TRBD1. The CDR3 runs to 15 residues.

To note about this clonotype: This may arise from a read error, as a much more abundant clone is one base away. This chain's CDR3 is CASSYGKGFQPQHF. The CDR3 nucleotides are TGTGCCAGCAGTTACGGTAAGGGATTTCAGCCCCAGCATTTT. V is TRBV6-5 and J is TRBJ1-5, with unresolved D. The CDR3 consists of 14 residues. CDR1 is MNHEY and CDR2 is SVGAGI in the germline V gene. Trimming took 2 bases from V and 6 from J, leaving 11 bases between them.

This clonotype has just a few counts. V gene TRBV19 combines with J gene TRBJ1-1, with TRBD1 as a possible D gene (6 bases). This CDR3 spans 13 amino acids. Trimming removed 4 bases from V and 6 bases from J, with 12 bases in between. Germline V gene data show CDR1 as LNHDA and CDR2 as SQIVND (reference sequence). CDR3 sequence (DNA): TGTGCCAGTAGTACGGGGACATCGCCTGAAGCTTTCTTT. It specifies CASSTGTSPEAFF.

This chain connects TRBV7-9 to TRBJ2-7; D is perhaps TRBD1 (5 bases). Germline CDR1 reads SEHNR; CDR2 reads FQNEAQ (reference sequence). V was shortened by 6 bases and J by 7 bases, with 13 bases between the two germline ends. CDR3 size: 12 residues. The CDR3 region is CASSQDTWEQYF. CDR3 DNA: TGTGCCAGCAGTCAGGACACGTGGGAGCAGTACTTC.

As to this clonotype: It may be a read error: a sequence one base away is much more abundant. This chain links TRBV25-1 with TRBJ2-7; 8 bases map to TRBD1. The V segment lost 6 bases and the J segment 9 bases; nucleotides outside the gene matches: 13. The CDR3 has 14 residues. Germline V gives CDR1 MGHDK, CDR2 SYGVNS. CDR3 in amino acids: CASSIGKTGDVQYF. CDR3 nucleotide sequence: TGTGCCAGCAGCATTGGAAAGACAGGGGACGTGCAGTACTTC.

In its sample, this clonotype was seen a few times. The rearrangement links TRBV27 to TRBJ2-1; D is possibly TRBD1 or TRBD2 (5 bases each). Germline lookup yields CDR1 MNHEY and CDR2 SMNVEV (reference sequence). The V gene lost 3 bases and the J gene lost 8 bases, with 11 bases spanning the gap. CDR3 length equals 13 residues. CDR3 residues: CASSLVQGDEQFF. The CDR3 DNA follows: TGTGCCAGCAGTTTGGTGCAGGGAGATGAGCAGTTCTTC.

This clonotype came up a few times. The chain carries TRBV19 and TRBJ2-2; D is undetermined. In germline, CDR1 is LNHDA, CDR2 SQIVND (reference sequence). Trimming removed 8 bases from V and 2 bases from J, with 6 bases in between. The CDR3 has 12 amino acids. The CDR3 DNA is TGTGCCAGTCAGAGTAACACCGGGGAGCTGTTTTTT. The encoded protein is CASQSNTGELFF.

This clonotype appeared a few times. This sequence joins TRBV27 and TRBJ2-3; the D is unclear. CDR3 length: 18 residues. V was trimmed by 3 bases and J by 8 bases, leaving 27 bases between them. CDR1 and CDR2 from the germline V gene are MNHEY and SMNVEV (reference sequence). The CDR3 here is CASSFGVPFGPTQVTQYF. CDR3 in DNA: TGTGCCAGCAGTTTTGGAGTTCCCTTTGGGCCGACTCAGGTTACGCAGTATTTT.

A note on this clonotype: The germline gene is not matched at one end of the junction; a read error may be the cause. The rearrangement links TRBV11-2 to TRBJ1-1; D gene uncertain. CDR3 length: 15 amino acids. Germline V gene lookup returns CDR1 SGHAT and CDR2 FQNNGV. The CDR3 reads CGSSLVMQTNTEAFF. The CDR3 DNA reads TGTGGCAGCAGCTTAGTTATGCAGACGAACACTGAAGCTTTCTTT.

This clonotype occurred many times. At one end the junction does not follow the germline gene, possibly because of a read error. V gene TRBV12-3 or TRBV12-4 combines with J gene TRBJ2-3; TRBD2 matches 9 bases. CDR3 length: 15 amino acids. The CDR3 DNA reads as TGTGCCAGCAGTGTAGCGGGGGCGTACACAGATACGCAGTATTTT. This encodes CASSVAGAYTDTQYF.

Worth noting for this clonotype: Just one base apart from a much larger clone, this may be a read error. The J gene is TRBJ2-3, the V gene TRBV7-8; D is perhaps TRBD2 (6 bases). The CDR3 consists of 16 residues. The germline V gene has CDR1 SGHVS and CDR2 FQNEAQ. The V and J ends lost 5 bases and 1 base respectively, with 16 bases between them. CDR3 amino acids: CASSIGDLAGTDTQYF. CDR3 DNA sequence: TGTGCCAGCAGCATCGGGGACTTAGCTGGCACAGATACGCAGTATTTT. Full variable domain (missing parts from reference TRBV7-8 and TRBJ2-3): GAGVSQSPRYKVAKRGQDVALRCDPISGHVSLFWYQQALGQGPEFLTYFQNEAQLDKSGLPSDRFFAERPEGSVSTLKIQRTQQEDSAVYLCASSIGDLAGTDTQYFGPGTRLTVL.

To note about this clonotype: A much larger clone lies a single base off, so this may be a read error. The genes are TRBV7-9 and TRBJ2-5; maybe TRBD2 (6 bases). The CDR3 runs 16 residues. Germline loops: CDR1 SEHNR, CDR2 FQNEAQ (reference sequence). V dropped 8 bases and J dropped 0 bases, with 19 bases sitting between them. The CDR3 loop is CASAPRLVGDQETQYF. The CDR3 DNA is TGTGCCAGCGCACCGCGACTAGTGGGAGACCAAGAGACCCAGTACTTC.

CDR3 amino acids: CASKPYGQIACEQYF. The CDR3 coding sequence is TGTGCCAGCAAACCCTACGGTCAAATTGCCTGCGAGCAGTACTTC. The J gene is TRBJ2-7, the V gene TRBV27; D not certain. CDR3 length: 15 amino acids. Germline assignment: CDR1 MNHEY and CDR2 SMNVEV (reference sequence). Trimming took off 7 bases at V and 6 bases at J, with 22 bases between the two ends.